This T cell receptor beta chain was observed in a study of blood T cell repertoires in COVID-19. Study information: Spain, Italy and the United States supplied samples that represented acute and convalescent COVID-19. In each case, the material was cDNA or gDNA derived from T cells, B-cell-depleted T cells, or PBMCs.

One Seattle source followed patients from active infection through their disease course. Repertoires were generated with immunoSEQ multiplex PCR, while TCRdb's copy carries only in-frame clones and drops some. The sample contains about 200,000 clones, 85% of which appear only once. Germline loops: CDR1 MGHRA, CDR2 YSYEKL. This CDR3 comprises 15 residues. V was cut by 2 bases and J by 4 bases, with 11 bases left in between. This chain uses TRBV4-1 with TRBJ1-4, with D maybe TRBD1 (6 bases). Material for sequencing was peripheral blood. The receptor was derived from a person between 70 and 80 years old with COVID-19, enrolled during active disease. The CDR3 nucleotides are TGCGCCAGCAGCCAACCGGACAGAGATAATGAAAAACTGTTTTTT. Protein: CASSQPDRDNEKLFF.